These 8 T cell receptor beta chains share one sample of origin, sequenced in a study of identical twins. One entry per CDR3 protein, called by TCRdb with MiXCR from the 5' RACE reads. The top ten clones hold 0.91% of a sample with just over 500,000 distinct CDR3 sequences, about 20% of them seen once. The sample also formed part of further work on T cells expressing NK-cell markers.

Sequenced input: CD4+ T cells sorted from blood. These receptors all come from a woman aged 18-29 years in good health.

This chain uses TRBV6-2 or TRBV6-3 with TRBJ2-1, with 10 nucleotides matching TRBD2. Germline V gene data show CDR1 as MNHEY and CDR2 as SVGEGT. The CDR3 length is 12 residues. With V trimmed by 6 bases and J by 10 bases, 3 bases remained unmatched. CDR3 sequence (DNA): TGTGCCAGCAGGCCTAGCGGGGGAGAGCAGTTCTTC. Amino acids: CASRPSGGEQFF.

V gene TRBV24-1 combines with J gene TRBJ2-3; D remains ambiguous. Germline assignment: CDR1 KGHDR and CDR2 SFDVKD. The CDR3 contains 13 residues. V was shortened by 7 bases and J by 2 bases, with 9 bases between the two germline ends. This CDR3 is CATSNGNTDTQYF. The CDR3 nucleotides read TGTGCCACCAGCAACGGAAACACAGATACGCAGTATTTT.

This clonotype was picked up a small number of times. The chain joins TRBV7-9 to TRBJ2-7; 7 positions match TRBD1. CDR3 length equals 15 residues. Germline V CDR1 and CDR2: SEHNR, FQNEAQ (reference sequence). V lost 4 bases and J lost 3; bases outside the gene matches: 9. CDR3 sequence reads: CASSSEYRGYYEQYF. The CDR3 bases are TGTGCCAGCAGCTCAGAATACAGGGGATACTACGAGCAGTACTTC.

This clonotype was counted between two and nine times. V is TRBV20-1 and J is TRBJ2-3, with D unclear. The germline gives CDR1 DFQATT, CDR2 SNEGSKA (reference sequence). Trimming pared 0 bases from V and 9 bases from J, leaving 10 bases between. The CDR3 spans 12 residues. In DNA form, the CDR3 reads TGCAGTGCTAGAGATCTAGGGCTCACGCAGTATTTT. Translation gives CSARDLGLTQYF.

The DNA of the CDR3 is TGTGCCAGCAGCTTCAGAGACGCGGTGGCAGATACGCAGTATTTT. This codes for CASSFRDAVADTQYF. The V and J genes are TRBV5-4 and TRBJ2-3; D call uncertain. The V end was cut by 2 bases, the J end by 4 bases, with 14 bases between. This CDR3 has 15 residues. CDR1 is SGHNT and CDR2 is YYREEE in the germline V gene (reference sequence).

The chain has TRBV20-1 and TRBJ1-2; D not resolved. The CDR3 spans 13 residues. The V end lost 7 bases, the J end lost 4 bases, and 16 bases lay between the germline ends. Germline CDR1 DFQATT, CDR2 SNEGSKA (reference sequence). The CDR3 sequence is CSVSNHRIYGYTF. DNA for the CDR3: TGCAGTGTTAGCAACCACCGCATCTATGGCTACACCTTC.

The J gene is TRBJ1-2, the V gene TRBV11-2; TRBD1 might be the D (5 bases). CDR3 length equals 14 residues. Trimming stripped 0 bases from V and 8 bases from J, with 13 bases between. Germline values: CDR1 SGHAT, CDR2 FQNNGV. The DNA for the CDR3 is TGTGCCAGCAGCTTAGATCCGAGGACACGGGGCTACACCTTC. It specifies CASSLDPRTRGYTF.

In its sample, this clonotype was seen a few times. The chain is built from TRBV29-1 and TRBJ2-1; D unresolved. The CDR3 has 10 residues. The V gene lost 4 bases and the J gene lost 4 bases, with 2 bases spanning the gap. Germline V gene data show CDR1 as SQVTM and CDR2 as ANQGSEA. For the CDR3, the DNA is TGCAGCGTTGGTTACAATGAGCAGTTCTTC. Its translation is CSVGYNEQFF.